The 24 T cell receptor beta chains listed next were all sequenced from one sample in a study of blood T cell repertoires in COVID-19. Clones were read by immunoSEQ multiplex PCR, and TCRdb kept only the in-frame ones, dropping some. The sample holds 300,000 to 450,000 clones, over 75% seen once. Sequencing was done on a sample of PBMCs or T cells enriched from blood (not recorded which). The receptors originated from a woman aged 25 to 39 who had recovered from COVID-19.

The rearrangement links TRBV5-6 to TRBJ2-5; D is undetermined. Germline CDR1 SGHDT, CDR2 YYEEEE. CDR3 length equals 14 residues. The V end was cut by 4 bases, the J end by 0 bases, with 10 bases between. The CDR3 DNA reads TGTGCCAGCAGCATAGACTTGTACCAAGAGACCCAGTACTTC. This gives the protein CASSIDLYQETQYF.

The chain is built from TRBV6-5 and TRBJ2-7; TRBD2 agrees at 7 bases. The germline CDR1 and CDR2 sequences are MNHEY and SVGAGI. J gave up 3 bases and V 2 bases, and 7 bases lay outside the gene matches. There are 15 residues in the CDR3. CDR3 residues: CASSYGGGKVYEQYF. DNA of the CDR3: TGTGCCAGCAGTTACGGGGGGGGAAAGGTCTACGAGCAGTACTTC.

The CDR3: CASSPAGERGSGANVLTF. The DNA for the CDR3 is TGTGCCAGCAGCCCCGCGGGGGAGAGGGGCTCTGGGGCCAACGTCCTGACTTTC. The chain couples TRBV5-4 to TRBJ2-6; 7 positions agree with TRBD2. Germline assignment: CDR1 SGHNT and CDR2 YYREEE (reference sequence). This CDR3 has 18 residues. V was pared by 4 bases and J by 0 bases, with 10 bases of the junction left unmatched.

V and J are TRBV11-2 and TRBJ2-1, with D maybe TRBD2 (7 bases). Germline V CDR1 and CDR2: SGHAT, FQNNGV. The CDR3 consists of 15 residues. The V and J ends lost 7 bases and 7 bases respectively, with 20 bases between them. This CDR3 is CASTMAGGAVNEQFF. DNA of the CDR3: TGTGCCAGCACCATGGCTGGGGGGGCCGTGAATGAGCAGTTCTTC.

The chain employs TRBV19 and TRBJ2-2; a weak D match, TRBD2 (5 bases). This CDR3 is built from 16 residues. CDR1 and CDR2 from the germline V gene are LNHDA and SQIVND (reference sequence). The V end lost 9 bases, the J end lost 4 bases, and 21 bases lay between the germline ends. The CDR3 region is CASNPRTGIFTGELFF. For the CDR3, the DNA is TGTGCCAGCAATCCTAGGACTGGGATCTTCACCGGGGAGCTGTTTTTT.

The J gene is TRBJ1-5, the V gene TRBV4-2; D uncertain. CDR1 and CDR2 (germline): LGHNA, YNFKEQ. This CDR3 has 13 residues. Trimming removed 0 bases at V and 3 bases at J, with 3 bases between. CDR3 DNA sequence: TGTGCCAGCAGCCAAGAACTCAATCAGCCCCAGCATTTT. Its translation is CASSQELNQPQHF.

The chain links TRBV6-5 to TRBJ2-2; TRBD2 aligns across 13 bases. With V trimmed by 6 bases and J by 5 bases, 3 bases remained unmatched. The CDR3 spans 15 residues. Germline CDR1 reads MNHEY; CDR2 reads SVGAGI. The CDR3: CASRRLAGGTGELFF. In DNA form, the CDR3 reads TGTGCCAGCAGGCGACTAGCGGGGGGTACCGGGGAGCTGTTTTTT.

The chain has TRBV7-2 and TRBJ2-3; TRBD2 matches 7 bases. Germline V gives CDR1 SGHTA, CDR2 FQGNSA. J lost 2 bases, V lost 4 bases, and 6 bases had no gene match. This CDR3 comprises 15 residues. The CDR3 DNA reads TGTGCCAGCAGCTATGGGGGGGGTCCCACAGATACGCAGTATTTT. It is translated as CASSYGGGPTDTQYF.

V is TRBV30 and J is TRBJ2-1; D tentatively reads TRBD1 or TRBD2 (5 bases each). Germline V gene lookup returns CDR1 GTSNPN and CDR2 SVGIG (reference sequence). The CDR3 covers 12 residues. Trimming cost V 5 bases and J 7 bases, with 12 bases left between them. CDR3 sequence: CAWGGHRNEQFF. The CDR3 bases are TGTGCCTGGGGAGGACACAGGAATGAGCAGTTCTTC.

The chain is built from TRBV7-8 and TRBJ2-1, with 7 bases aligning to TRBD2. Per germline, CDR1 SGHVS and CDR2 FQNEAQ. The CDR3 covers 14 residues. V lost 1 base and J lost 7; bases outside the gene matches: 4. The CDR3 DNA sequence: TGTGCCAGCAGCTTAGACGGGGGGAGGAATGAGCAGTTCTTC. Protein: CASSLDGGRNEQFF.

This clone was seen once. V gene TRBV11-3 combines with J gene TRBJ1-2; D may be TRBD1 (5 bases). The CDR3 extends over 18 amino acids. From germline, CDR1 is SGHNT and CDR2 YENEEA. Trimming took off 2 bases at V and 0 bases at J, with 19 bases between the two ends. The CDR3 DNA follows: TGTGCCAGCAGCTTATCATTTAGCAGGGCCTCTACTAACTATGGCTACACCTTC. Translated: CASSLSFSRASTNYGYTF.

This clone was found once. The chain combines TRBV3-1 (or the pseudogene TRBV3-2) with TRBJ1-6, with D unclear. Germline CDR1 is LGHDT and CDR2 is YNNKEL (reference sequence). The V end lost 2 bases, the J end lost 5 bases, and 4 bases lay between the germline ends. The CDR3 totals 13 residues. Here the CDR3 reads CASSQSHNSPLHF. The DNA for the CDR3 is TGTGCCAGCAGCCAAAGCCATAATTCACCCCTCCACTTT.

This clone was seen a few times. The chain has TRBV3-1 (or the pseudogene TRBV3-2) and TRBJ2-4; 11 positions agree with TRBD2. V dropped 0 bases and J dropped 0; count of bases not matched to a gene: 4. The CDR3 is 18 amino acids. CDR1 LGHDT and CDR2 YNNKEL come from the germline V gene (reference sequence). This CDR3 is CASSQEWGLAVAKNIQYF. In DNA form, the CDR3 reads TGTGCCAGCAGCCAAGAATGGGGACTAGCGGTAGCCAAAAACATTCAGTACTTC.

The chain employs TRBV14 and TRBJ1-6; D perhaps matches TRBD1 (5 bases). V lost 4 bases, J lost 11 bases, and 15 bases lay in between. The germline CDR1 and CDR2 sequences are SGHDN and FVKESK. This CDR3 is built from 14 residues. CDR3 DNA sequence: TGTGCCAGCAGCCTCACCGGGGGATTCGCACCCCTCCACTTT. Translated, it gives CASSLTGGFAPLHF.

This clone was seen just once. CDR3 bases: TGTGCCACCAGCAGAGATCTATTGTCAGGGAATGAAGCTTTCTTT. Translating it yields CATSRDLLSGNEAFF. V gene TRBV15 combines with J gene TRBJ1-1; D may be TRBD1 (5 bases). The CDR3 consists of 15 residues. Trimming stripped 0 bases from V and 7 bases from J, with 15 bases between. The V gene's germline CDR1 is LNHNV and CDR2 YYDKDF (reference sequence).

The genes are TRBV7-9 and TRBJ1-1; perhaps TRBD1 as D (6 bases). Germline V gene sequence: CDR1 SEHNR, CDR2 FQNEAQ (reference sequence). Trimming removed 0 bases from V and 3 bases from J, with 11 bases in between. CDR3 length: 15 amino acids. CDR3 loop: CASSLAQGSDTEAFF. The CDR3 DNA reads TGTGCCAGCAGCTTAGCCCAGGGGAGTGACACTGAAGCTTTCTTT.

The rearrangement joins TRBV6-5 to TRBJ1-1, with D possibly matching TRBD1 (5 bases). Germline V gene data show CDR1 as MNHEY and CDR2 as SVGAGI. The CDR3 covers 15 residues. Trimming removed 6 bases from V and 3 bases from J, with 17 bases in between. Written as DNA, the CDR3 is TGTGCCAGCAGCTTGGGACTCGGTCGCGACACTGAAGCTTTCTTT. It yields the protein CASSLGLGRDTEAFF.

CDR3 sequence reads: CASSSSAGLGGYTF. The CDR3 coding sequence is TGTGCCAGCAGCTCCTCGGCCGGACTGGGTGGCTACACCTTC. The rearrangement uses TRBV5-6 and TRBJ1-2, with D unclear. The CDR3 is 14 amino acids. Germline CDR1 is SGHDT and CDR2 is YYEEEE. V was clipped by 3 bases and J by 7 bases, with 16 bases between them.

This clone was observed once. V and J are TRBV10-1 and TRBJ1-1; the D gene is possibly TRBD1 (6 bases). This CDR3 contains 14 residues. Trimming took off 4 bases at V and 3 bases at J, with 12 bases between the two ends. Germline V gene data show CDR1 as WNHNN and CDR2 as SYGVQD (reference sequence). The CDR3 loop is CASSAAGADTEAFF. As DNA, the CDR3 is TGCGCCAGCAGTGCGGCAGGGGCAGACACTGAAGCTTTCTTT.

V gene TRBV4-2 combines with J gene TRBJ1-1; 9 bases are a match to TRBD1. V shed 0 bases, J shed 1 base, and the junction held 18 bases outside the gene matches. This CDR3 has 21 amino acids. The germline V gene has CDR1 LGHNA and CDR2 YNFKEQ. CDR3 residues: CASSQDPALRDRESWNTEAFF. The CDR3 region has the DNA TGTGCCAGCAGCCAAGATCCCGCCCTCAGGGACAGGGAGAGTTGGAACACTGAAGCTTTCTTT.

The chain couples TRBV2 to TRBJ2-7, with a weak D call TRBD1 (6 bases). Germline-derived CDR1 and CDR2 are SNHLY and FYNNEI. The V gene lost 8 bases and the J gene lost 6 bases, with 14 bases spanning the gap. The CDR3 has 12 amino acids. The CDR3 spells CASGIQGREQYF. In DNA, the CDR3 is TGTGCCAGCGGAATACAGGGTCGCGAGCAGTACTTC. Full variable domain (remainder filled in from reference TRBV2 and TRBJ2-7): EPEVTQTPSHQVTQMGQEVILRCVPISNHLYFYWYRQILGQKVEFLVSFYNNEISEKSEIFDDQFSVERPDGSNFTLKIRSTKLEDSAMYFCASGIQGREQYFGPGTRLTVT.

This rearrangement joins TRBV6-5 to TRBJ1-2, with D uncertain. CDR3 length equals 11 residues. Germline loops: CDR1 MNHEY, CDR2 SVGAGI. Between the trimmed V and J ends, which lost 10 bases and 0 bases, there was a span of 6 bases. This CDR3 is CATRSNYGYTF. In DNA form, the CDR3 reads TGTGCCACCCGTTCTAACTATGGCTACACCTTC.

The CDR3 sequence is CASTGTGYGYTF. CDR3 DNA sequence: TGTGCCAGCACTGGGACTGGCTATGGCTACACCTTC. The genes are TRBV2 and TRBJ1-2, with D maybe TRBD1 (5 bases). V dropped 7 bases and J dropped 4 bases, with 10 bases sitting between them. The CDR3 runs 12 residues. Germline-derived CDR1 and CDR2 are SNHLY and FYNNEI.

In its sample, this clone was seen once. The V call is TRBV2, the J call TRBJ2-2, with D possibly TRBD1 on 6 matching bases. Trimming pared 3 bases from V and 1 base from J, leaving 12 bases between. Germline assignment: CDR1 SNHLY and CDR2 FYNNEI. The CDR3 extends over 16 amino acids. As DNA, the CDR3 is TGTGCCAGCAGTGAGGCCAGGGGTAAGAACACCGGGGAGCTGTTTTTT. Translating gives CASSEARGKNTGELFF.